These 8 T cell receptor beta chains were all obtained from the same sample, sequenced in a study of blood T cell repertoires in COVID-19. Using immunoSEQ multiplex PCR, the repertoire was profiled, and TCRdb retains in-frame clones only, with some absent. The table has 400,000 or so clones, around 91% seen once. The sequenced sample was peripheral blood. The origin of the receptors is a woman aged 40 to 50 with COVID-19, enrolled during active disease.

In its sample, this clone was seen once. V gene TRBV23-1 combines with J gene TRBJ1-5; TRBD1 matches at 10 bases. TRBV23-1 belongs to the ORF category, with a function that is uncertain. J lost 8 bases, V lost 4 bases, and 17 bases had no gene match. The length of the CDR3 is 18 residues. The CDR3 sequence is CASSPKTGGSQACEPQHF. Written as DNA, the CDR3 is TGCGCCAGCAGTCCCAAGACAGGGGGCTCCCAAGCATGTGAGCCCCAGCATTTT.

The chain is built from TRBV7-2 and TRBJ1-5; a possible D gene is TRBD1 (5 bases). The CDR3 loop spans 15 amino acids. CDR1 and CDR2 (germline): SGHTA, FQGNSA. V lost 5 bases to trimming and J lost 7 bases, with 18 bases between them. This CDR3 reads CASSVGAREAQPQHF. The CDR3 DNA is TGTGCCAGCAGCGTAGGGGCCAGGGAAGCCCAGCCCCAGCATTTT.

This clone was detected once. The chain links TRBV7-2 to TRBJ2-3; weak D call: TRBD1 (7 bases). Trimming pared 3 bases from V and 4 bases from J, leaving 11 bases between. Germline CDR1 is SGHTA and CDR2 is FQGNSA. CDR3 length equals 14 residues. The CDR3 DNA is TGTGCCAGCAGCTTCGTCAGGGGGGCAGATACGCAGTATTTT. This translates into CASSFVRGADTQYF.

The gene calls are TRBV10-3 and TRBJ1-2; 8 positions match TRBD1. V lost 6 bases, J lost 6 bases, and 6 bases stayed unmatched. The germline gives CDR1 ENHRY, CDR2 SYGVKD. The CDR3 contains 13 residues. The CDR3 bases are TGTGCCATCAGATCGGACAGGGTAGATGGCTACACCTTC. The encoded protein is CAIRSDRVDGYTF.

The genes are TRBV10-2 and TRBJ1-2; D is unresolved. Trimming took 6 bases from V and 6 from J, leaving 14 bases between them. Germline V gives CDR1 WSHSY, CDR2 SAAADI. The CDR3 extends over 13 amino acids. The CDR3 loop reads CASRSRTGNGYTF. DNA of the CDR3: TGCGCCAGCAGGTCCAGAACGGGGAATGGCTACACCTTC.

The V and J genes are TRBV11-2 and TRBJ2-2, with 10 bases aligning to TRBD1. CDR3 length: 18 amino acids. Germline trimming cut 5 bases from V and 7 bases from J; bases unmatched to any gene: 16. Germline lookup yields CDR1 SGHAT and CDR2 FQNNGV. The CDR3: CASSPHSVDRGRVGELFF. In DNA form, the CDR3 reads TGTGCCAGCAGCCCTCACTCGGTAGACAGGGGGCGCGTCGGGGAGCTGTTTTTT.

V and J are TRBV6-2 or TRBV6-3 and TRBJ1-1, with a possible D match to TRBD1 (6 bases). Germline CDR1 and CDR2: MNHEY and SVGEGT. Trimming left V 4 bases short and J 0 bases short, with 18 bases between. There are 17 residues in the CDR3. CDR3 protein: CASSFGQFLTMNTEAFF. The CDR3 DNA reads TGTGCCAGCAGTTTCGGACAGTTCCTCACTATGAACACTGAAGCTTTCTTT.

Here the CDR3 reads CASSEASGQYF. In DNA, the CDR3 is TGTGCCAGCAGTGAAGCTTCGGGGCAGTACTTC. The chain couples TRBV2 to TRBJ2-7; no clear D gene. This CDR3 is built from 11 residues. The V gene's germline CDR1 is SNHLY and CDR2 FYNNEI. Trimming removed 0 bases from V and 9 bases from J, with 6 bases in between.